Presented here are 32 T cell receptor beta chains from one specimen sequenced in a study of T cell changes during pregnancy in multiple sclerosis (dated by TCRdb to the late 2010s). Preparation of the library involved the immunoSEQ multiplex PCR assay. Here the immuneACCESS table is served through TCRdb, limited to in-frame sequences with V and J called. Missing clones are a known gap in these copies; in checked studies unresolved V genes cover under half, and the rest lacks a known reason. This sample is represented by tens of thousands of clones; approximately 91% of them were singletons. Over 1% of the sample rests with the top ten. The sequencing here drew on peripheral blood, taken after pregnancy. Receptors originate from a female donor in good health, enrolled as a control in a pregnancy study.

The rearrangement links TRBV6-4 to TRBJ2-7, with D possibly TRBD1 on 6 matching bases. The germline V gene encodes CDR1 MRHNA and CDR2 SNTAGT. The CDR3 length is 16 residues. V lost 5 bases and J lost 2, with 19 bases in between. CDR3 bases: TGTGCCAGCAGTACCAAGGACAGCCCGTCCACCTACGAGCAGTACTTC. Translating it yields CASSTKDSPSTYEQYF.

The V gene is TRBV7-2, the J gene TRBJ2-5; 7 nucleotides align to TRBD2. The junction had 7 bases not matched to a gene; V was cut back by 4 bases and J by 2 bases. Germline values: CDR1 SGHTA, CDR2 FQGNSA. The CDR3 sequence is 15 residues long. The CDR3: CASSSGLVFQETQYF. The CDR3 DNA sequence: TGTGCCAGCAGCTCAGGACTAGTATTTCAAGAGACCCAGTACTTC.

This clone was seen a single time. The chain has TRBV28 and TRBJ1-3; D perhaps matches TRBD1 (6 bases). The length of the CDR3 is 15 residues. V was trimmed by 3 bases and J by 0 bases, leaving 9 bases between them. Germline CDR1 reads MDHEN; CDR2 reads SYDVKM. The DNA of the CDR3 is TGTGCCAGCAGTTTGTGGACAGCCTCTGGAAACACCATATATTTT. Translation: CASSLWTASGNTIYF.

The chain couples TRBV7-9 to TRBJ1-4; no firm D call. The germline V and J ends were trimmed by 4 bases and 4 bases, with 13 bases remaining between them. This CDR3 contains 15 residues. Germline assignment: CDR1 SEHNR and CDR2 FQNEAQ (reference sequence). The CDR3 DNA reads as TGTGCCAGCAGCTCCCCCGAGGGCGTTAATGAAAAACTGTTTTTT. As protein: CASSSPEGVNEKLFF.

This clone was counted between two and nine times. The chain uses TRBV28 and TRBJ2-1, with D possibly TRBD2 on 5 matching bases. The CDR3 has 15 amino acids. Germline V gene data show CDR1 as MDHEN and CDR2 as SYDVKM. V lost 8 bases, J lost 0 bases, and 14 bases lay in between. Here the CDR3 reads CASLGPGGSYNEQFF. The CDR3 DNA follows: TGTGCCAGCCTCGGGCCAGGAGGCTCCTACAATGAGCAGTTCTTC.

This chain joins TRBV11-2 and TRBJ1-6; D not certain. The CDR3 is 15 residues long. The V end lost 4 bases, the J end lost 10 bases, and 17 bases lay between the germline ends. From germline, CDR1 is SGHAT and CDR2 FQNNGV. The CDR3 spells CASSSLGPPGSPLHF. The CDR3 bases are TGTGCCAGCAGCTCCCTCGGACCCCCGGGGTCACCCCTCCACTTT.

The rearrangement uses TRBV6-6 and TRBJ1-2; 10 bases line up with TRBD1. The junction had 9 bases not matched to a gene; V was cut back by 6 bases and J by 5 bases. CDR1 is MNHNY, CDR2 SVGAGI, per germline (reference sequence). This CDR3 region has 15 residues. The DNA for the CDR3 is TGTGCCAGCAGGCAACCGGGACAGGGGAAATATGGCTACACCTTC. Translated, it gives CASRQPGQGKYGYTF.

The V gene is TRBV19, the J gene TRBJ2-6; TRBD1 is a possible D gene (5 bases). CDR3 length: 16 residues. Germline assignment: CDR1 LNHDA and CDR2 SQIVND (reference sequence). V shed 7 bases and J shed 0 bases, with 13 bases lying between them. In DNA form, the CDR3 reads TGTGCCAGTATTGACAGAGAAGCCTCTGGGGCCAACGTCCTGACTTTC. Translating it yields CASIDREASGANVLTF. The whole variable domain, filled in from reference TRBV19 and TRBJ2-6, reads DGGITQSPKYLFRKEGQNVTLSCEQNLNHDAMYWYRQDPGQGLRLIYYSQIVNDFQKGDIAEGYSVSREKKESFPLTVTSAQKNPTAFYLCASIDREASGANVLTFGAGSRLTVL.

The chain joins TRBV2 to TRBJ1-2; 10 bases agree with TRBD1. V lost 5 bases to trimming and J lost 6 bases; unmatched junction nucleotides: 6. The CDR3 extends over 14 amino acids. Germline V gives CDR1 SNHLY, CDR2 FYNNEI. In DNA, the CDR3 is TGTGCCAGCAGTCCAGACAGGGGGCTTAATGGCTACACCTTC. It codes for CASSPDRGLNGYTF.

The rearrangement links TRBV5-5 to TRBJ1-6, with D tentatively TRBD1 (5 bases). V was trimmed by 1 base and J by 10 bases, leaving 21 bases between them. The length of the CDR3 is 17 residues. Germline loops: CDR1 SGHKS, CDR2 YYEKEE (reference sequence). The CDR3 is CASSLTPSGQGRSPLHF. The CDR3 coding sequence is TGTGCCAGCAGCTTGACTCCGAGTGGTCAGGGTCGCTCACCCCTCCACTTT.

This clone was seen only once. The rearrangement uses TRBV18 and TRBJ2-2, with TRBD1 matching 8 bases. There are 15 residues in the CDR3. J was trimmed by 5 bases and V by 4 bases; bases with no gene match: 6. CDR1 and CDR2 from the germline V gene are KGHSH and LQKENI. CDR3 region: CASSLDRGVTGELFF. CDR3 coding DNA: TGTGCCAGCTCACTAGACAGGGGAGTAACCGGGGAGCTGTTTTTT.

This clone was counted once. This rearrangement joins TRBV5-1 to TRBJ2-5; D remains ambiguous. The CDR3 is 13 residues long. Germline lookup yields CDR1 SGHRS and CDR2 YFSETQ. V was shortened by 1 base and J by 2 bases, with 6 bases between the two germline ends. CDR3 bases: TGCGCCAGCAGCTTGTACGGTCAAGAGACCCAGTACTTC. The encoded protein is CASSLYGQETQYF.

This rearrangement joins TRBV18 to TRBJ1-2; maybe TRBD1 (5 bases). V was trimmed by 3 bases and J by 4 bases, leaving 12 bases between them. Germline V gene data show CDR1 as KGHSH and CDR2 as LQKENI. The CDR3 is 14 amino acids. The CDR3 DNA sequence: TGTGCCAGCTCACCTACGCGGGACTCCTATGGCTACACCTTC. Its translation is CASSPTRDSYGYTF.

The chain is built from TRBV14 and TRBJ1-2; D is undetermined. Trimming pared 0 bases from V and 4 bases from J, leaving 6 bases between. The CDR3 covers 13 residues. Germline values: CDR1 SGHDN, CDR2 FVKESK. The CDR3 region has the DNA TGTGCCAGCAGCCAAGATGCAGGCTATGGCTACACCTTC. This encodes CASSQDAGYGYTF.

This chain joins TRBV5-8 and TRBJ1-3; TRBD1 aligns across 9 bases. CDR1 SGHTS and CDR2 YDEGEE come from the germline V gene. V trimming: 0 bases; J trimming: 2 bases; junction bases outside the gene matches: 3. This CDR3 is built from 16 residues. The CDR3 spells CASSLDGTGPGNTIYF. DNA for the CDR3: TGTGCCAGCAGCTTGGATGGGACAGGGCCTGGAAACACCATATATTTT.

This clone has just one count. The rearrangement links TRBV27 to TRBJ1-2; TRBD1 is a possible D gene (5 bases). The V and J ends lost 6 bases and 1 base respectively, with 9 bases between them. The CDR3 is 13 amino acids. Looked up from germline, CDR1 is MNHEY and CDR2 is SMNVEV (reference sequence). CDR3 in DNA: TGTGCCAGCAGGACAGCCGTTAACTATGGCTACACCTTC. Translation: CASRTAVNYGYTF.

This chain uses TRBV7-2 with TRBJ2-7; the D is unclear. The CDR3 sequence is 12 residues long. The V end lost 5 bases, the J end lost 2 bases, and 7 bases lay between the germline ends. From germline, CDR1 is SGHTA and CDR2 FQGNSA. This CDR3 is CASSLTTYEQYF. Here the CDR3 DNA reads TGTGCCAGCAGCCTCACTACCTACGAGCAGTACTTC.

The J gene is TRBJ1-2, the V gene TRBV7-9; tentative D call: TRBD1 (6 bases). The CDR3 sequence is 13 residues long. Germline lookup yields CDR1 SEHNR and CDR2 FQNEAQ (reference sequence). Trimming removed 10 bases from V and 2 bases from J, with 14 bases in between. In DNA form, the CDR3 reads TGTGCCACCGAGAACAGGGACAACTATGGCTACACCTTC. Translated, it gives CATENRDNYGYTF. Looking up the rest from reference TRBV7-9 and TRBJ1-2 gives the full variable domain: DTGVSQNPRHKITKRGQNVTFRCDPISEHNRLYWYRQTLGQGPEFLTYFQNEAQLEKSRLLSDRFSAERPKGSFSTLEIQRTEQGDSAMYLCATENRDNYGYTFGSGTRLTVV.

V is TRBV5-1 and J is TRBJ2-7, with D tentatively TRBD1 (5 bases). This CDR3 spans 18 amino acids. V dropped 0 bases and J dropped 2 bases, with 21 bases sitting between them. Germline V gene lookup returns CDR1 SGHRS and CDR2 YFSETQ. The CDR3 DNA sequence: TGCGCCAGCAGCTTGGGTCCCCAGGGTAGAGTATCAACCTACGAGCAGTACTTC. Translating it yields CASSLGPQGRVSTYEQYF.

J is TRBJ2-7 and V is TRBV7-2; D remains ambiguous. CDR1 and CDR2 from the germline V gene are SGHTA and FQGNSA. Between the trimmed V and J ends, which lost 2 bases and 0 bases, there was a span of 8 bases. The length of the CDR3 is 14 residues. The CDR3 DNA reads TGTGCCAGCAGCTTAATGCCGAGCTCCTACGAGCAGTACTTC. Protein sequence: CASSLMPSSYEQYF. Together with reference TRBV7-2 and TRBJ2-7, the CDR3 gives the full variable domain: GAGVSQSPSNKVTEKGKDVELRCDPISGHTALYWYRQSLGQGLEFLIYFQGNSAPDKSGLPSDRFSAERTGGSVSTLTIQRTQQEDSAVYLCASSLMPSSYEQYFGPGTRLTVT.

CDR3 DNA: TGTGCCAGCAGTCGAGGGGGGGGCCACACTGAAGCTTTCTTT. Protein: CASSRGGGHTEAFF. V gene TRBV7-2 combines with J gene TRBJ1-1, with D perhaps matching TRBD1 (6 bases). Trimming removed 6 bases from V and 3 bases from J, with 14 bases in between. This CDR3 contains 14 residues. The germline V gene encodes CDR1 SGHTA and CDR2 FQGNSA. The whole variable domain, filled in from reference TRBV7-2 and TRBJ1-1, reads GAGVSQSPSNKVTEKGKDVELRCDPISGHTALYWYRQSLGQGLEFLIYFQGNSAPDKSGLPSDRFSAERTGGSVSTLTIQRTQQEDSAVYLCASSRGGGHTEAFFGQGTRLTVV.

This clone has just one count. The V gene is TRBV7-9, the J gene TRBJ2-1, with TRBD2 identical over 13 bases. The germline V gene encodes CDR1 SEHNR and CDR2 FQNEAQ (reference sequence). The CDR3 runs 17 residues. With V trimmed by 5 bases and J by 3 bases, 7 bases remained unmatched. Here the CDR3 reads CASSDTSGRAGYNEQFF. The DNA for the CDR3 is TGTGCCAGCAGCGATACTAGCGGGAGGGCCGGCTACAATGAGCAGTTCTTC.

This chain's CDR3 is CASSESNSFQETQYF. For the CDR3, the DNA is TGTGCCAGCAGTGAATCGAACAGCTTCCAAGAGACCCAGTACTTC. The genes are TRBV25-1 and TRBJ2-5; D gene ambiguous. V was clipped by 1 base and J by 1 base, with 10 bases between them. The CDR3 has 15 amino acids. Per the germline V gene, CDR1 is MGHDK and CDR2 is SYGVNS.

The CDR3, as DNA: TGTGCCAGCAGCCAATTGGCGCAGGGGGAAGATGAGCAGTTCTTC. Translation: CASSQLAQGEDEQFF. The chain has TRBV14 and TRBJ2-1; 7 bases fit TRBD1. CDR1 and CDR2 (germline): SGHDN, FVKESK. Trimming cost V 2 bases and J 8 bases; bases outside gene matches: 9. The CDR3 has 15 amino acids. The variable domain in full, completed from reference TRBV14 and TRBJ2-1, reads EAGVTQFPSHSVIEKGQTVTLRCDPISGHDNLYWYRRVMGKEIKFLLHFVKESKQDESGMPNNRFLAERTGGTYSTLKVQPAELEDSGVYFCASSQLAQGEDEQFFGPGTRLTVL.

The V call is TRBV19, the J call TRBJ2-5, with 9 bases matching TRBD2. The germline CDR1 and CDR2 sequences are LNHDA and SQIVND (reference sequence). V lost 5 bases to trimming and J lost 4 bases; unmatched junction nucleotides: 8. This CDR3 has 15 residues. CDR3 nucleotides: TGTGCCAGTAGTCACCCGCGGGGGGGACGAGAGACCCAGTACTTC. It translates to CASSHPRGGRETQYF.

CDR3 coding DNA: TGTGCCAGCTCACCAAAGAGAACAGGGGGGCTGAACACTGAAGCTTTCTTT. Its translation: CASSPKRTGGLNTEAFF. V gene TRBV18 combines with J gene TRBJ1-1; TRBD1 agrees at 8 bases. CDR1 and CDR2 from the germline V gene are KGHSH and LQKENI. There are 17 residues in the CDR3. The trim removed 2 bases at V and 0 bases at J, leaving 8 bases unmatched. The whole variable domain, filled in from reference TRBV18 and TRBJ1-1, reads NAGVMQNPRHLVRRRGQEARLRCSPMKGHSHVYWYRQLPEEGLKFMVYLQKENIIDESGMPKERFSAEFPKEGPSILRIQQVVRGDSAAYFCASSPKRTGGLNTEAFFGQGTRLTVV.

CDR3 in amino acids: CASRPGSSYEQYF. The DNA for the CDR3 is TGTGCCAGCAGGCCGGGATCCTCCTACGAGCAGTACTTC. This chain joins TRBV28 and TRBJ2-7; D perhaps matches TRBD2 (5 bases). V lost 6 bases, J lost 0 bases, and 9 bases lay in between. Germline CDR1 reads MDHEN; CDR2 reads SYDVKM. CDR3 length: 13 residues. The full variable domain, in which reference TRBV28 and TRBJ2-7 provide the parts outside the CDR3, is DVKVTQSSRYLVKRTGEKVFLECVQDMDHENMFWYRQDPGLGLRLIYFSYDVKMKEKGDIPEGYSVSREKKERFSLILESASTNQTSMYLCASRPGSSYEQYFGPGTRLTVT.

The rearrangement links TRBV2 to TRBJ2-6; D may be TRBD1 (6 bases). Trimming removed 6 bases from V and 0 bases from J, with 9 bases in between. Germline CDR1 is SNHLY and CDR2 is FYNNEI. The length of the CDR3 is 15 residues. CDR3 residues: CASRTQGSGANVLTF. The CDR3 region has the DNA TGTGCCAGCAGGACACAGGGCTCTGGGGCCAACGTCCTGACTTTC.

The count of this clone is one. This rearrangement joins TRBV18 to TRBJ2-3; TRBD1 is a possible D gene (6 bases). Germline V gene sequence: CDR1 KGHSH, CDR2 LQKENI. The CDR3 length is 19 residues. V shed 5 bases and J shed 2 bases, with 26 bases lying between them. The CDR3 DNA follows: TGTGCCAGCTCAACCACGGGCGTTTCAGGGGAAATTGTCACAGATACGCAGTATTTT. Its translation is CASSTTGVSGEIVTDTQYF.

The chain is built from TRBV19 and TRBJ2-1; D remains unclear. The CDR3 extends over 12 amino acids. Looked up from germline, CDR1 is LNHDA and CDR2 is SQIVND (reference sequence). V gave up 0 bases and J gave up 7 bases, with 4 bases separating them. The CDR3 coding sequence is TGTGCCAGTAGTATAGAGCGAAATGAGCAGTTCTTC. This encodes CASSIERNEQFF.

The genes are TRBV4-3 and TRBJ1-6; D uncertain. The CDR3 sequence is 14 residues long. The germline V and J ends were trimmed by 4 bases and 9 bases, with 13 bases remaining between them. Germline CDR1 is LGHNA and CDR2 is YSLEER. The CDR3 loop is CASSPTGVGSPLHF. The DNA of the CDR3 is TGCGCCAGCAGCCCGACCGGGGTTGGTTCACCCCTCCACTTT.

The genes are TRBV4-3 and TRBJ1-3, with 7 positions matching TRBD1. The germline V gene has CDR1 LGHNA and CDR2 YSLEER. V lost 6 bases, J lost 4 bases, and 6 bases stayed unmatched. The CDR3 has 14 amino acids. The DNA for the CDR3 is TGCGCCAGCAGTAGCGGACAGGAAGGAAACACCATATATTTT. Amino acid sequence: CASSSGQEGNTIYF.